Below, 29 T cell receptor beta chains from the same sample are listed, as sequenced in a study of T cell responses to AZD1222 COVID-19 vaccine. Method: immunoSEQ multiplex PCR; TCRdb's copy keeps in-frame clones and lacks some. Altogether 85,000 or so clones are present, 70% to 90% being singletons, with the ten largest covering 5% to 6%. The sequenced sample was peripheral blood, obtained on day 0 of AZD1222 vaccination. The source of these receptors is an adult in good health.

The chain is built from TRBV7-3 and TRBJ2-3; D unresolved. There are 16 residues in the CDR3. Trimming left V 1 base short and J 0 bases short, with 11 bases between. Germline V CDR1 and CDR2: SGHTA, FQGTGA. The CDR3 region has the DNA TGTGCCAGCAGCTTAATGGTGGCTACTAGCACAGATACGCAGTATTTT. Its translation is CASSLMVATSTDTQYF.

The V call is TRBV19, the J call TRBJ1-5; 7 nucleotides line up with TRBD1. Germline values: CDR1 LNHDA, CDR2 SQIVND (reference sequence). J was trimmed by 4 bases and V by 5 bases; bases with no gene match: 11. The CDR3 has 16 residues. CDR3: CASSVGRDRKNQPQHF. The CDR3 DNA follows: TGTGCCAGTAGTGTCGGCCGGGACAGAAAAAATCAGCCCCAGCATTTT.

The chain joins TRBV20-1 to TRBJ1-1; D gene unclear. Trimming took off 6 bases at V and 1 base at J, with 6 bases between the two ends. Germline V gene lookup returns CDR1 DFQATT and CDR2 SNEGSKA (reference sequence). The CDR3 spans 11 residues. This CDR3 is CSAYTNTEAFF. CDR3 sequence (DNA): TGCAGTGCGTACACGAACACTGAAGCTTTCTTT.

The genes are TRBV30 and TRBJ2-5, with TRBD2 matching 7 bases. The ends lost 4 bases at V and 5 bases at J; junction bases unmatched: 10. Looked up from germline, CDR1 is GTSNPN and CDR2 is SVGIG (reference sequence). CDR3 length equals 14 residues. In DNA form, the CDR3 reads TGTGCCTGGACTTCGGGGGGTGAAGTGGAGACCCAGTACTTC. This translates into CAWTSGGEVETQYF.

The chain uses TRBV5-6 and TRBJ2-3, with 9 bases matching TRBD1. This CDR3 region has 14 residues. V lost 7 bases and J lost 5; bases outside the gene matches: 8. Looked up from germline, CDR1 is SGHDT and CDR2 is YYEEEE. The CDR3 DNA is TGTGCCAGCTACGGGGACAGGGAGGAAGATACGCAGTATTTT. Residues: CASYGDREEDTQYF.

This chain joins TRBV21-1 and TRBJ2-6; TRBD2 reflects the table's D call only, with no check against the DNA. TRBV21-1 is a recognized pseudogene. This CDR3 is 19 amino acids long. The CDR3 loop is CASSKRYPGSGSGANVLTF. CDR3 bases: TGTGCCAGCAGCAAGAGGTACCCGGGGTCAGGCTCTGGGGCCAACGTCCTGACTTTC.

The gene calls are TRBV7-2 and TRBJ1-5, with 8 bases fitting TRBD1. Losses at the gene ends were 2 bases for V and 6 bases for J; bases not matched to a gene: 9. The CDR3 sequence is 16 residues long. Germline V gives CDR1 SGHTA, CDR2 FQGNSA. CDR3 region: CASSLNGQGNRQPQHF. CDR3 coding DNA: TGTGCCAGCAGCTTAAATGGACAGGGAAATCGTCAGCCCCAGCATTTT.

The table lists this clone with a count of one. J is TRBJ2-7 and V is TRBV7-8; 7 bases agree with TRBD1. CDR3 length: 15 amino acids. Germline CDR1 SGHVS, CDR2 FQNEAQ. The J segment lost 0 bases and the V segment lost 8 bases, leaving 10 bases of the junction unmatched. The DNA for the CDR3 is TGTGCCAGCTATGAGTTGGGACAGAGCTCCTACGAGCAGTACTTC. Protein: CASYELGQSSYEQYF.

V and J are TRBV7-9 and TRBJ2-5, with D perhaps being TRBD1 or TRBD2 (6 bases each). The length of the CDR3 is 17 residues. Deletions cut 5 bases from V and 5 bases from J, with 24 bases between. CDR1 and CDR2 (germline): SEHNR, FQNEAQ (reference sequence). CDR3 amino acids: CASSLGRGGPGIETQYF. The DNA of the CDR3 is TGTGCCAGCAGCCTGGGCAGAGGGGGGCCGGGCATCGAGACCCAGTACTTC.

This clone was seen once. This rearrangement joins TRBV5-1 to TRBJ1-2; TRBD1 might be the D (5 bases). CDR3 length equals 14 residues. Germline V gene data show CDR1 as SGHRS and CDR2 as YFSETQ. V gave up 5 bases and J gave up 6 bases, with 17 bases separating them. CDR3 residues: CASSKSQGGDGYTF. CDR3 DNA: TGCGCCAGCAGTAAAAGCCAGGGAGGAGATGGCTACACCTTC.

V and J are TRBV7-9 and TRBJ1-1, with D unclear. The length of the CDR3 is 12 residues. The V end was cut by 6 bases, the J end by 2 bases, with 7 bases between. Germline assignment: CDR1 SEHNR and CDR2 FQNEAQ (reference sequence). CDR3 sequence reads: CASSHSNTEAFF. In DNA, the CDR3 is TGTGCCAGCAGTCACAGTAACACTGAAGCTTTCTTT. The full variable domain, completed using reference TRBV7-9 and TRBJ1-1, is DTGVSQNPRHKITKRGQNVTFRCDPISEHNRLYWYRQTLGQGPEFLTYFQNEAQLEKSRLLSDRFSAERPKGSFSTLEIQRTEQGDSAMYLCASSHSNTEAFFGQGTRLTVV.

This clone was detected a few times. The chain combines TRBV29-1 with TRBJ1-3; possibly TRBD1 for D (5 bases). V lost 7 bases, J lost 0 bases, and 10 bases lay in between. The CDR3 spans 13 residues. Looked up from germline, CDR1 is SQVTM and CDR2 is ANQGSEA. This chain's CDR3 is CSAQEYSGNTIYF. CDR3 sequence (DNA): TGCAGCGCACAGGAATACTCTGGAAACACCATATATTTT.

The chain is built from TRBV11-3 and TRBJ1-1; 12 bases fit TRBD1. The V segment lost 5 bases and the J segment 5 bases; nucleotides outside the gene matches: 6. The germline CDR1 and CDR2 sequences are SGHNT and YENEEA. The CDR3 has 15 amino acids. The CDR3 nucleotides read TGTGCCAGCAGCCCTGGGGACAGGGGGCGTACTGAAGCTTTCTTT. This codes for CASSPGDRGRTEAFF. The full variable domain, its missing parts supplied by reference TRBV11-3 and TRBJ1-1, is EAGVVQSPRYKIIEKKQPVAFWCNPISGHNTLYWYLQNLGQGPELLIRYENEEAVDDSQLPKDRFSAERLKGVDSTLKIQPAELGDSAVYLCASSPGDRGRTEAFFGQGTRLTVV.

The V call is TRBV7-2, the J call TRBJ2-1; 13 nucleotides agree with TRBD2. This CDR3 is 17 amino acids long. Germline CDR1 SGHTA, CDR2 FQGNSA. After removal of 5 bases from V and 9 bases from J, the junction contained 13 bases not matched to a gene. For the CDR3, the DNA is TGTGCCAGCAGCCAGACCGGGACTAGCGGGAAATGGGGTGAGCAGTTCTTC. The encoded protein is CASSQTGTSGKWGEQFF.

The rearrangement links TRBV12-3 or TRBV12-4 to TRBJ1-2; D call uncertain. Deletions cut 11 bases from V and 6 bases from J, with 16 bases between. The CDR3 loop spans 12 amino acids. The CDR3 sequence: CASREVSNGYTF. The CDR3 bases are TGTGCCTCCCGGGAGGTTTCGAATGGCTACACCTTC.

The CDR3 region has the DNA TGTGCCAGCAGCTTAGAAGGGACAGGGGTACAAGGCTACACCTTC. Translation gives CASSLEGTGVQGYTF. The genes are TRBV7-8 and TRBJ1-2; 10 positions match TRBD1. Germline values: CDR1 SGHVS, CDR2 FQNEAQ. V lost 1 base to trimming and J lost 8 bases; unmatched junction nucleotides: 7. The CDR3 extends over 15 amino acids.

As for this clone: Other nucleotide sequences from this sample produce the same CDR3. This chain links TRBV18 with TRBJ1-2; a weak D match, TRBD1 (5 bases). Looked up from germline, CDR1 is KGHSH and CDR2 is LQKENI. The CDR3 is made up of 13 amino acids. Deletions cut 2 bases from V and 2 bases from J, with 6 bases between. The CDR3 sequence: CASSPDRNYGYTF. The DNA of the CDR3 is TGTGCCAGCTCACCAGACAGAAACTATGGCTACACCTTC. The full variable domain, with the rest looked up from reference TRBV18 and TRBJ1-2, is NAGVMQNPRHLVRRRGQEARLRCSPMKGHSHVYWYRQLPEEGLKFMVYLQKENIIDESGMPKERFSAEFPKEGPSILRIQQVVRGDSAAYFCASSPDRNYGYTFGSGTRLTVV.

The chain links TRBV7-2 to TRBJ2-1; D unresolved. V was pared by 6 bases and J by 6 bases, with 6 bases between. CDR1 and CDR2 from the germline V gene are SGHTA and FQGNSA. The CDR3 has 11 residues. CDR3 region: CASRRFNEQFF. CDR3 sequence (DNA): TGTGCCAGCAGACGCTTCAATGAGCAGTTCTTC.

J is TRBJ1-2 and V is TRBV6-5; 10 bases agree with TRBD1. This CDR3 has 14 residues. The germline CDR1 and CDR2 sequences are MNHEY and SVGAGI. J lost 8 bases, V lost 2 bases, and 5 bases had no gene match. This CDR3 is CASSYTGTGEGYTF. The DNA of the CDR3 is TGTGCCAGCAGTTACACGGGGACAGGGGAGGGCTACACCTTC.

The CDR3 nucleotides are TGTGCCAGCGCCACACAAAGGAACACCGGGGAGCTGTTTTTT. Protein product: CASATQRNTGELFF. This chain uses TRBV5-4 with TRBJ2-2, with D uncertain. V shed 7 bases and J shed 1 base, with 11 bases lying between them. CDR1 SGHNT and CDR2 YYREEE come from the germline V gene (reference sequence). This CDR3 is 14 amino acids long.

The chain joins TRBV13 to TRBJ2-4; D is perhaps TRBD1 (5 bases). Trimming left V 0 bases short and J 4 bases short, with 10 bases between. This CDR3 is 15 amino acids long. Per the germline V gene, CDR1 is PRHDT and CDR2 is FYEKMQ (reference sequence). The CDR3 region is CASSLGRRQKNIQYF. The DNA for the CDR3 is TGTGCCAGCAGCTTAGGCCGAAGACAGAAAAACATTCAGTACTTC.

A few counts support this clone. The chain is built from TRBV5-1 and TRBJ1-2; D is perhaps TRBD1 (5 bases). The V gene's germline CDR1 is SGHRS and CDR2 YFSETQ. The length of the CDR3 is 15 residues. V lost 4 bases and J lost 8, with 21 bases in between. The CDR3 sequence: CASSLSGGISQGYTF. As DNA, the CDR3 is TGCGCCAGCAGCCTGAGTGGGGGGATCAGTCAGGGCTACACCTTC.

This clone was counted a few times. The chain links TRBV12-3 or TRBV12-4 to TRBJ1-2; D not certain. Trimming removed 5 bases at V and 4 bases at J, with 8 bases between. This CDR3 has 12 residues. The CDR3 DNA reads as TGTGCCAGCAGTGGCAGATTCTATGGCTACACCTTC. It translates to CASSGRFYGYTF.

The chain has TRBV9 and TRBJ2-6; D remains ambiguous. Trimming left V 2 bases short and J 1 base short, with 4 bases between. The CDR3 is 14 residues long. Germline CDR1 and CDR2: SGDLS and YYNGEE. The CDR3 DNA is TGTGCCAGCAGCGTCTTTTCTGGGGCCAACGTCCTGACTTTC. This encodes CASSVFSGANVLTF.

This chain connects TRBV5-5 to TRBJ1-4; tentatively, D is TRBD1 (5 bases). With 2 bases removed from V and 8 bases from J, the gap between germline ends came to 16 bases. Germline CDR1 reads SGHKS; CDR2 reads YYEKEE (reference sequence). CDR3 length: 15 residues. The CDR3 bases are TGTGCCAGCAGCTTCAATGAGGGGTTGGGAGAAAAACTGTTTTTT. This codes for CASSFNEGLGEKLFF.

The chain links TRBV5-1 to TRBJ1-6, with TRBD1 matching 9 bases. The CDR3 is 15 amino acids. The ends lost 0 bases at V and 8 bases at J; junction bases unmatched: 3. The germline V gene has CDR1 SGHRS and CDR2 YFSETQ. CDR3 sequence (DNA): TGCGCCAGCAGCTTGGCCGGGACAGGGTATTCACCCCTCCACTTT. Amino acid sequence: CASSLAGTGYSPLHF.

DNA of the CDR3: TGTGCCAGCAGTTTAACCGGGGAAAGCACCATATATTTT. Protein product: CASSLTGESTIYF. V gene TRBV12-3 or TRBV12-4 combines with J gene TRBJ1-3; no clear D gene. The V end was cut by 2 bases, the J end by 9 bases, with 11 bases between. CDR3 length equals 13 residues.

This sequence joins TRBV7-9 and TRBJ2-6, with TRBD2 matching 12 bases. The CDR3 totals 19 residues. Germline V CDR1 and CDR2: SEHNR, FQNEAQ (reference sequence). Germline trimming cut 5 bases from V and 0 bases from J; bases unmatched to any gene: 8. CDR3 DNA: TGTGCCAGCAGCCGCCCGGGACTAGCGGGTAACTCTGGGGCCAACGTCCTGACTTTC. Protein sequence: CASSRPGLAGNSGANVLTF.

The genes are TRBV5-1 and TRBJ2-2; D is uncertain. The CDR3 has 15 amino acids. CDR1 and CDR2 (germline): SGHRS, YFSETQ. The ends were cut back, 0 bases at V and 7 bases at J, with 13 bases in the middle. The CDR3 sequence is CASSLAARYLGELFF. CDR3 bases: TGCGCCAGCAGCTTGGCCGCTCGCTACCTCGGGGAGCTGTTTTTT.